Sequencing of this T cell receptor (beta chain) was carried out in a study of PD-L1 blockade in urothelial cancer. Study-wide findings and caveats: Durable benefit accompanied greater 3-week expansion of tumor-associated blood clones. Lower pretreatment blood TCR clonality, under the median, predicted better survival, researchers reported.

Time point in this sample: peripheral blood 6 weeks after treatment start. Each patient presented with locally advanced or metastatic urothelial carcinoma. Germline V gene sequence: CDR1 MDHEN, CDR2 SYDVKM. V was shortened by 10 bases and J by 6 bases, with 22 bases between the two germline ends. This CDR3 comprises 15 residues. In the case of this clone: No antigen is known for it.

Assay used: immunoSEQ multiplex PCR; TCRdb lists only in-frame clones, some missing. This sample has some 110,000 clones, with roughly 91% found just once. The source was PBMCs, collected around atezolizumab (anti-PD-L1) treatment. This TCR derives from a man in his sixties with urothelial cancer. The chain carries TRBV28 and TRBJ1-5; D gene unclear. The CDR3 protein is CATNTRGGVGQPQHF. For the CDR3, the DNA is TGTGCCACAAATACGCGTGGCGGGGTGGGTCAGCCCCAGCATTTT.